The sequence of this TCR beta chain was determined in a study of T cells after yellow fever vaccination. The study, taken as a whole, reports: Abundant clonotypes from the bulk population could have been carried over as contaminants into FACS-sorted repertoires. The CD4 compartment and the CD8 compartment contained a small share of clonotypes in common. Post-booster repertoires again held most primary-vaccination clones (roughly 95% CD4, about 90% CD8).

This clonotype was detected a few times. What it binds is not known. The CDR3 loop spans 14 amino acids. The germline V gene has CDR1 MGHDK and CDR2 SYGVNS. V was cut by 2 bases and J by 4 bases, with 11 bases left in between. Using its own MiXCR run on the 5' RACE reads, TCRdb lists one record per CDR3 protein. The sample yields around 530,000 distinct CDR3 sequences, less than 20% seen once. The chain employs TRBV25-1 and TRBJ1-2; D is ambiguous. The sequenced sample was PBMCs, obtained 5 to 6 days after the first yellow fever vaccination. This receptor was obtained from a man aged 18 to 35 who received the YFV17D yellow fever vaccine. For the CDR3, the DNA is TGTGCCAGCAGTGAACCAGGCAGCGGCTATGGCTACACCTTC. This encodes CASSEPGSGYGYTF.